This TCR beta chain derives from a study of technical replicates of blood from several donors. Assay: immunoSEQ multiplex PCR; the TCRdb copy retains only in-frame clones and omits some. The sample includes over 75,000 clones, nearly 97% seen only once; the top ten take approximately 0.22%. V gave up 0 bases and J gave up 2 bases; unmatched junction bases: 5. The CDR3 sequence is 16 residues long. The germline V gene has CDR1 SGDLS and CDR2 YYNGEE. This clone was seen just once. Sequenced input: T cells isolated from PBMCs. The TCR comes from a human donor in good health. The chain couples TRBV9 to TRBJ2-7, with 10 positions matching TRBD1. CDR3 sequence: CASSVGGGQGTYEQYF. The CDR3 coding sequence is TGTGCCAGCAGCGTAGGTGGGGGACAGGGGACCTACGAGCAGTACTTC.